This entry lists 2 T cell receptor beta chains sequenced from one sample in a study of T cells in Graves' hyperthyroidism and ophthalmopathy. There were TCR beta CDR3 regions amplified from RNA transcripts. An initial round of RT-PCR targeting the TCR CDR3 relied on the HTBI primer set. TCRdb passed the multiplex PCR reads through MiXCR, listing each CDR3 protein once. This table has about 570,000 distinct CDR3 sequences, approximately 44% appearing once. The source material was peripheral blood or thyroid tissue (not recorded which). Every receptor here comes from an adult woman with Graves' disease, either hyperthyroidism or ophthalmopathy (not recorded which).

In this sample, this clonotype turned up many times. The chain is built from TRBV6-5 and TRBJ2-7, with unresolved D. Trimming stripped 5 bases from V and 0 bases from J, with 14 bases between. The CDR3 covers 15 residues. CDR1 and CDR2 (germline): MNHEY, SVGAGI. CDR3 bases: TGTGCCAGCAGTGAAGGGCGACTGAGCTCCTACGAGCAGTACTTC. Protein sequence: CASSEGRLSSYEQYF.

This clonotype was detected only a few times. The chain employs TRBV7-3 and TRBJ2-7; 9 bases line up with TRBD1. CDR1 and CDR2 (germline): SGHTA, FQGTGA. Trimming took 5 bases from V and 5 from J; bases not matched to a gene: 4. This CDR3 is 13 amino acids long. CDR3 nucleotide sequence: TGTGCCAGCAGCCCAACAGGGGGCCACGAGCAGTACTTC. Protein: CASSPTGGHEQYF.